This T cell receptor (beta chain) was sequenced for a study of blood T cells in healthy people across ages (dated by TCRdb to between 2015 and 2017). General notes on the study: In model experiments, roughly one uniquely barcoded TCR beta cDNA molecule per two T cells was captured by template switching. Four age groups were formed from the donors: young (average approximately 15 years), middle-aged (around 40), aged (62) and long-lived (around 82). To avoid experimental bias, donors of different ages were spread randomly across the sequencing lanes. Two additional independent replicas of 1 million unique cDNA reads from the same blood draw were analyzed for two donors (one aged 18 to 30 and one aged 80 or older). Age-related changes in TCR beta repertoire diversity were measured in the study by deep sequencing normalized with unique cDNA molecular identifiers.

The CDR3 has 15 amino acids, counting the end cysteine and phenylalanine. The CDR3 DNA has 45 bases and is translated from base 1. The V end loses 7 bases and the J end loses 2 bases, and a stretch of 15 bases separates them. According to the germline V gene, CDR1 reads WSHSY and CDR2 reads SAAADI. The approximately 41 donors, aged roughly 6 to 95 years, were systemically healthy Caucasian individuals from Russia. About 9.6 milliliters of peripheral blood were collected from each donor into EDTA-treated Vacutainer tubes. PBMCs were isolated by Ficoll-Paque density-gradient centrifugation, with at least 6 million obtained per sample. Trizol reagent was used to extract total RNA from the PBMCs, yielding at least 6 micrograms per sample. For every donor, an aliquot of PBMCs went through flow cytometry to measure the percentages of naive CD45RAhigh/CD27high T cells. The paper's findings and limits, for the study overall: As age increased, observed TCR beta diversity per million T cells dropped in a roughly linear way, and a significant reduction was already evident by age 40. The long-lived group showed more naive CD4+ T cells, fewer expanded clones and increased TCR diversity than the aged group, suggesting age selection. Because the CMV infection status of the donors was unknown, age-related changes in expanded clonotypes may potentially have been confounded. Bulk unsorted PBMC profiling prevented conclusive comparison of naive and antigen-experienced compartments. Estimates of total diversity based on one million sequenced T cells were regarded as lower bounds and as underestimates. Observed TCR beta diversity correlated strongly with the percentage of naive T cells measured by flow cytometry.

Library generation was performed with 5' RACE. The sequencing machine was an Illumina HiSeq 2500. A second PCR of about 6 to 12 cycles was run with a J-beta primer mix and a sample-barcoded 5' primer. A template-switch 5' adaptor carrying 12 random nucleotides introduced a unique molecular identifier onto each TCR beta cDNA molecule. Each sample yielded at least 3 million CDR3-containing paired-end reads. First-strand cDNA synthesis was performed from all RNA using the Mint cDNA synthesis kit, with priming by a TRBC-specific oligonucleotide. After uracil-DNA glycosylase treatment, a first 18-cycle PCR used universal primers M1SS and BC2_uni_R on all cDNA. In the original analysis: Each sample was normalized by randomly selecting 1 million high-quality reads, each carrying a distinct molecular identifier. Instead of being binned into consensus sequences, reads with shared molecular identifiers were discarded. MiTCR, run with a Q25 quality threshold and the strictest error-elimination algorithm, handled CDR3 identification, clonotype clustering and error correction. A nonparametric unseen species model with Euler transformation was used to estimate a lower bound on total TCR beta diversity. Through fastp at Q25 and MiXCR, TCRdb rebuilt clones from the public reads, retaining in-frame beta chains. Rows are combined by CDR3 protein, so each entry shows the most common genes and DNA. These V and J calls are TCRdb output, not the study's own analysis. This sample has about 720,000 distinct CDR3 sequences in its table, and about 20% of those were observed once. Around 22% of the sample comes from the top ten.

On this clonotype: Its target antigen remains unknown. Base-call qualities are not available, and no considerably larger clone is one nucleotide away.

This sequence was found in a man between 65 and 85 years old in good health. The sequence joins TRBV10-2 to TRBJ2-1; TRBD1 could be the D gene, as 6 bases match. The sequenced sample was blood. The DNA sequence reads TGCGCCAGCATTCTCGGAGGACAGACCTACAATGAGCAGTTCTTC. It specifies CASILGGQTYNEQFF.